The sequence of this T cell receptor (beta chain) was determined in a study of Graves' ophthalmopathy and Graves' hyperthyroidism. Other autoimmune diseases, uncontrolled infections, pregnancy and lactation each led to patient exclusion. Study-level points and caveats: Progression of ophthalmopathy was predicted by the model with 60% to 71% sensitivity and 72.22% specificity.

Scientists amplified the TCR beta CDR3 regions from RNA transcripts. HTBI-primed RT-PCR formed the first round, and a multiplex PCR formed the second. TCRdb fed the multiplex PCR reads into MiXCR, producing one record per CDR3 protein. The repertoire holds 150,000 to 200,000 distinct CDR3 sequences, with around two fifths as singletons. Germline CDR1 is MNHEY and CDR2 is SVGEGT. J lost 2 bases, V lost 5 bases, and 5 bases had no gene match. This CDR3 contains 14 residues. In the case of this clonotype: Its antigen is as yet unknown.

The rearrangement uses TRBV6-2 or TRBV6-3 and TRBJ2-5; 7 bases agree with TRBD1. The sample taken for sequencing was peripheral blood. This sequence originates from a man in his thirties or forties with Graves' ophthalmopathy. The CDR3 bases are TGTGCCAGCAGTGTCAACAGGGGACAAGAGACCCAGTACTTC. Its translation: CASSVNRGQETQYF.